Here is one T cell receptor (beta chain) with its context. What it binds is not known. This sample was included in a study of graft-versus-host responses after intestinal transplantation. Study-wide findings and caveats: GvH clones detected in recipient marrow included some appearing first in ileum or blood.

Sampling of post-transplant bone marrow used the posterior iliac crest or another site. CDR1 and CDR2 from the germline V gene are PRHDT and FYEKMQ (reference sequence). The V and J ends lost 5 bases and 6 bases, in that order; junction bases with no gene match: 32. This CDR3 has 22 amino acids. Measured with immunoSEQ multiplex PCR; TCRdb has only the in-frame clones, and not every one. This table holds just over 15,000 clones, approximately 89% found once. The TCR originated in a human patient who received an intestinal transplant, so some T cells may come from the graft donor. This sample comprised bone marrow, obtained around 120 days after intestinal transplantation. The chain uses TRBV13 and TRBJ2-3, with 7 bases lining up with TRBD2. The CDR3 DNA follows: TGTGCCAGCAGCCCTCGCCCACCCACCGGGACTAACCTGGAGAACATCCCCGATACGCAGTATTTT. Translated: CASSPRPPTGTNLENIPDTQYF.